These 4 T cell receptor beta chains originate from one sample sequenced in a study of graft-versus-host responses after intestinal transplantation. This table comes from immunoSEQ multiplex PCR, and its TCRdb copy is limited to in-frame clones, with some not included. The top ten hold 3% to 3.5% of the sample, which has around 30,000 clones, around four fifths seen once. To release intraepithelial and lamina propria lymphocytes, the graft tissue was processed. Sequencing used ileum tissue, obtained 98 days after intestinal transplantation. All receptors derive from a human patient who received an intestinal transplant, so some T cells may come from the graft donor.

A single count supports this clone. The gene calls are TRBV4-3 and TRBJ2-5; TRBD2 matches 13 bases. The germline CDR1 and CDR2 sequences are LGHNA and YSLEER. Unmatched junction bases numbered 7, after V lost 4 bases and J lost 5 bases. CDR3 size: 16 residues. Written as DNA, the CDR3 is TGCGCCAGCAGCCCCACTAGCGGGGGGGCCGGGGAGACCCAGTACTTC. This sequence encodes CASSPTSGGAGETQYF.

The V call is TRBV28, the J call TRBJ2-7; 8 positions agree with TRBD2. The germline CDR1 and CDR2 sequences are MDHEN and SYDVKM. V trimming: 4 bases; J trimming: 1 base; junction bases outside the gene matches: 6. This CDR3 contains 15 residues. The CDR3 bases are TGTGCCAGCAGTTCCACGGGACTAGGGTCCTACGAGCAGTACTTC. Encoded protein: CASSSTGLGSYEQYF.

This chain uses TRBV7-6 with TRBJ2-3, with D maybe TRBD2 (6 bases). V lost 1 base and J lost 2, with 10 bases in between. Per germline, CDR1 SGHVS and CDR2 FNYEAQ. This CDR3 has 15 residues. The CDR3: CASSLGGVYTDTQYF. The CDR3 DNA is TGTGCCAGCAGCTTAGGGGGGGTTTACACAGATACGCAGTATTTT.

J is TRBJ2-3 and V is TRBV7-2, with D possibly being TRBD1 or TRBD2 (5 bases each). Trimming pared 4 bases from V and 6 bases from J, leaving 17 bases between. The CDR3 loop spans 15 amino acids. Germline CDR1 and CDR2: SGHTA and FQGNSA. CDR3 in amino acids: CASSSGPFVGDTQYF. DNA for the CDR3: TGTGCCAGCAGCTCGGGACCCTTCGTAGGGGATACGCAGTATTTT.